This is a list of T cell receptor beta chains from one sample in a study of long-term antiretroviral therapy in people with HIV. Generated by immunoSEQ multiplex PCR, the TCRdb table keeps only in-frame clones and is missing some. The table lists some 18,000 clones, 79% of them singletons, with roughly 6.7% in the top ten. The specimen comprised unsorted PBMCs, sampled at the start of antiretroviral therapy, before treatment. The source is a man younger than 35 with HIV. The CDR3 runs from the conserved cysteine through the conserved F or W. The order of the fields is V gene, clone size, J gene, CDR3 protein. Clone size is shown for a subset of rows, as once, few, many or a class of expanded clone.

>TRBV7-8|-|TRBJ2-7
CASSQNTGTIYEQYF
>TRBV29-1|-|TRBJ2-7
CSVETGGGLYEQYF
>TRBV7-8|-|TRBJ1-5
CASSLTGYIGEPQHF
>TRBV28|-|TRBJ1-5
CASSLNQPQHF
>TRBV27|-|TRBJ2-7
CASSLSAGTLSYEQYF
>TRBV5-4|-|TRBJ2-3
CASSLVGADTQYF
>TRBV27|-|TRBJ1-1
CASTLEPGGTEAFF
>TRBV30|-|TRBJ2-3
CAWSSHRGGTDTQYF
>TRBV5-1|-|TRBJ2-7
CASSLSGTGSPYEQYF
>TRBV14|-|TRBJ2-7
CASSQVSQQSDEQYF
>TRBV7-9|-|TRBJ2-3
CASSAQGTVTDTQYF
>TRBV5-1|-|TRBJ1-4
CASSLFSGTNEKLFF
>TRBV5-6|-|TRBJ2-7
CASSLGQKTYEQYF
>TRBV2|-|TRBJ2-1
CASRAGLAGSGEQFF
>TRBV4-3|-|TRBJ2-3
CASSPSAQRTDTQYF
>TRBV7-8|-|TRBJ2-7
CASSTPPGAGRLTYEQYF
>TRBV18|-|TRBJ2-1
CASSPQGNEQFF
>TRBV5-1|-|TRBJ2-3
CASSLEGIMSTQYF
>TRBV6-5|-|TRBJ2-1
CASSYRQGARGEQFF
>TRBV27|few|TRBJ2-2
CASASHSGSFPGELFF
>TRBV7-9|-|TRBJ2-5
CASSDSQETQYF
>TRBV27|-|TRBJ1-2
CASRRGTNYGYTF
>TRBV13|-|TRBJ1-4
CASSFRTGGDEKLFF
>TRBV5-4|few|TRBJ2-2
CASSPGVSANTGELFF
>TRBV11-3|-|TRBJ2-2
CASSPGQGFANTGELFF
>TRBV5-5|-|TRBJ2-3
CASSSPQGRDTDTQYF
>TRBV27|-|TRBJ1-3
CASSLYPVGSGNTIYF
>TRBV10-3|once|TRBJ2-7
CAISVGLAGIYEQYF
>TRBV7-9|-|TRBJ1-3
CASSLERTVFAGNTIYF
>TRBV28|-|TRBJ2-1
CASSWGRNEQFF
>TRBV5-1|once|TRBJ2-2
CASSHSKGTGELFF
>TRBV28|-|TRBJ1-5
CASRQGLQPQHF
>TRBV27|-|TRBJ2-3
CASSLRTGDTQYF
>TRBV28|once|TRBJ2-7
CASSLFGQGINEQYF
>TRBV7-9|once|TRBJ2-7
CASSRGYGDEQYF
>TRBV7-8|-|TRBJ2-2
CASSFPVLASGRGPNTGELFF
>TRBV9|-|TRBJ1-3
CASSVDRTGSGGNTIYF
>TRBV27|-|TRBJ2-3
CASSLRRESLDTQYF
>TRBV5-6|-|TRBJ2-7
CASSLYMLGNTNEQYF
>TRBV6-5|few|TRBJ2-7
CASSYSYQGNSYEQYF
>TRBV19|-|TRBJ2-7
CASSIFGQGRNEQYF
>TRBV5-6|-|TRBJ2-1
CASRWTSGRWNEQFF
>TRBV7-8|-|TRBJ2-7
CASRRRDSAYEQYF
>TRBV5-6|-|TRBJ2-2
CASSRPGTLAAGELFF
>TRBV7-9|once|TRBJ2-5
CASSSPVAGRQETQYF
>TRBV7-9|once|TRBJ1-4
CASSSWDTEEKLFF
>TRBV19|-|TRBJ2-1
CASSIPGQGARNEQFF